This record concerns one TCR beta chain sequence. Antigen: not known. TCRdb processed the reads anew with MiXCR; each CDR3 protein has one entry. The top ten clones hold about an eighth of a sample with roughly 920,000 distinct CDR3 sequences, around 30% of them seen once. The sample comes from a study of T cell repertoires in cytomegalovirus infection. Study background: Matching HLA type and CMV infection were both indicated by public TCR beta signatures.

Study-wide findings and caveats: The response measured ex vivo was dominated by TCR beta clonotypes (HLA-C-restricted and CMV-specific). Accumulated public TCR beta family frequency recognized individuals carrying CMV together with the relevant HLA.

This receptor was identified in a human donor in good health (CMV status not recorded). Some clones in this sample may be carry-over from other donors' samples. Sequencing was performed on cultured CD8+ T cells from PBMCs, taken from culture after CMV antigen stimulation.

The CDR3 DNA reads as TGTGCGCTGGCTGGGGACAGGCTGACAGATACGCAGTATTTT. This encodes CALAGDRLTDTQYF. V is TRBV2 and J is TRBJ2-3, with 8 bases identical to TRBD1. Looked up from germline, CDR1 is SNHLY and CDR2 is FYNNEI. The CDR3 extends over 14 amino acids.